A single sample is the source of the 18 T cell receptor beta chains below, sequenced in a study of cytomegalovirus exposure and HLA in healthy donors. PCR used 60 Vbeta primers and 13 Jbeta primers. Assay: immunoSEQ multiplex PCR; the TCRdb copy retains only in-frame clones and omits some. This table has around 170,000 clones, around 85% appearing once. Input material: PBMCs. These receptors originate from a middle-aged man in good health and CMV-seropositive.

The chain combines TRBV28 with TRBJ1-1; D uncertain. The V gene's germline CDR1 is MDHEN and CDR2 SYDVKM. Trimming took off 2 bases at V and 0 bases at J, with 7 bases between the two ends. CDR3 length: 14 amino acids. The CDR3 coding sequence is TGTGCCAGCAGTTTAGGCACCATGAACACTGAAGCTTTCTTT. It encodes CASSLGTMNTEAFF.

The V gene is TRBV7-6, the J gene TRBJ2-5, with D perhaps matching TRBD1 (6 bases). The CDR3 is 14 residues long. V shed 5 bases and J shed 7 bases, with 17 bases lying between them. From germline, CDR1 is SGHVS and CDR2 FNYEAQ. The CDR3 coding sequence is TGTGCCAGCAGCCCCCCCTTACAGGGAGTGACCCAGTACTTC. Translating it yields CASSPPLQGVTQYF.

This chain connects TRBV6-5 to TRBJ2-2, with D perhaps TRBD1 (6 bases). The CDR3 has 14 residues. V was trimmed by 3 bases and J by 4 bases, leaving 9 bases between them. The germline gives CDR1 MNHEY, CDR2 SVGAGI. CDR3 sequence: CASSYGGSTGELFF. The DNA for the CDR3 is TGTGCCAGCAGTTATGGGGGCAGCACCGGGGAGCTGTTTTTT.

The CDR3 sequence: CASSQSTNEKLFF. The DNA for the CDR3 is TGTGCCAGCAGTCAGTCAACTAATGAAAAACTGTTTTTT. V gene TRBV6-5 combines with J gene TRBJ1-4; D not resolved. The germline V and J ends were trimmed by 5 bases and 0 bases, with 4 bases remaining between them. This CDR3 has 13 amino acids. Germline V gene lookup returns CDR1 MNHEY and CDR2 SVGAGI.

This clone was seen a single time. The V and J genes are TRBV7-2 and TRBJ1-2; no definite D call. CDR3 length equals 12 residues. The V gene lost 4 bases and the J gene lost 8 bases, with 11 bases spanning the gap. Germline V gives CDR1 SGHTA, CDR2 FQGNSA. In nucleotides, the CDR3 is TGTGCCAGCAGCTCTTTACTCCAAGGCTACACCTTC. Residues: CASSSLLQGYTF.

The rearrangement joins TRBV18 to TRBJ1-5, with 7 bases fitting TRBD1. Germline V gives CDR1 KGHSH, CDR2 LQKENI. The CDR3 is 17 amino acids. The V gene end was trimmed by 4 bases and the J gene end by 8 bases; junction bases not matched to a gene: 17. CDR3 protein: CASSHSQGRYVSEPQHF. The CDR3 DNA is TGTGCCAGCTCACATTCACAGGGGCGATACGTTTCGGAGCCCCAGCATTTT.

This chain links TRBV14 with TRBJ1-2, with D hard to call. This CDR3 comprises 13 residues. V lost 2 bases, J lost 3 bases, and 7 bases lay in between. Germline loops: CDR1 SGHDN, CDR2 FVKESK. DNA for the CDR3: TGTGCCAGCAGCCAATCGAAGCACTATGGCTACACCTTC. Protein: CASSQSKHYGYTF.

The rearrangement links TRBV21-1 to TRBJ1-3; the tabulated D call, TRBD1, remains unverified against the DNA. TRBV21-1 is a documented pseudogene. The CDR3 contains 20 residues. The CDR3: CASSKLSWQGDPLRGNTIYF. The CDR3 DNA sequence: TGTGCCAGCAGCAAATTGTCCTGGCAGGGGGACCCCCTTCGCGGAAACACCATATATTTT.

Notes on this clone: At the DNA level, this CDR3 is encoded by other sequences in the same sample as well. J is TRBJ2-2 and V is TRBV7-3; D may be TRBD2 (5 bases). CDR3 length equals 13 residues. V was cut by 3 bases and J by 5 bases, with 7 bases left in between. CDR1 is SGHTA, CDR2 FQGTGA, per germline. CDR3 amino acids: CASSFRETGELFF. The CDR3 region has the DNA TGTGCCAGCAGCTTTCGGGAAACCGGGGAGCTGTTTTTT.

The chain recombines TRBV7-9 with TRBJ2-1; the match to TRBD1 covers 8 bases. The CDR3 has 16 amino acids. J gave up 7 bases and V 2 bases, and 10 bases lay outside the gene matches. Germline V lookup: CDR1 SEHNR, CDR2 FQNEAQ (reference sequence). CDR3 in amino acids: CASSLYGRGRLNEQFF. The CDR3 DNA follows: TGTGCCAGCAGCTTATACGGCAGGGGGCGTTTAAATGAGCAGTTCTTC.

The CDR3 loop is CASSLIAAGAGNQPQHF. CDR3 sequence (DNA): TGTGCCAGCAGTTTAATTGCGGCGGGAGCGGGCAATCAGCCCCAGCATTTT. The V gene is TRBV27, the J gene TRBJ1-5; the D is unclear. Germline V gene sequence: CDR1 MNHEY, CDR2 SMNVEV (reference sequence). With 2 bases removed from V and 2 bases from J, the gap between germline ends came to 16 bases. This CDR3 is built from 17 residues.

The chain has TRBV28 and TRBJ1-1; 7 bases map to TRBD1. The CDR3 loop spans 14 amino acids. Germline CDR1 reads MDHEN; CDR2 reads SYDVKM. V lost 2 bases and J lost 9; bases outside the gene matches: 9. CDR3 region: CASSLGVEGAKAFF. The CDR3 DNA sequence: TGTGCCAGCAGTTTAGGGGTAGAGGGGGCGAAAGCTTTCTTT.

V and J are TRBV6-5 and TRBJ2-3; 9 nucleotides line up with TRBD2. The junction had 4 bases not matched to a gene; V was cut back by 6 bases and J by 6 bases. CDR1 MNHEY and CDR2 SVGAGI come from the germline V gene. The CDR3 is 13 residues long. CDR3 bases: TGTGCCAGCAGCCTTGGACTAGCGGATACGCAGTATTTT. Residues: CASSLGLADTQYF.

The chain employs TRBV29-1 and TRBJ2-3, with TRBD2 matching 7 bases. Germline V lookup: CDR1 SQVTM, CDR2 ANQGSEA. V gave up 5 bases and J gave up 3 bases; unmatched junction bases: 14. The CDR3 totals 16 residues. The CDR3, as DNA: TGCAGCGTTTCCCCCCCACCCCGGGGAGGGACAGATACGCAGTATTTT. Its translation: CSVSPPPRGGTDTQYF.

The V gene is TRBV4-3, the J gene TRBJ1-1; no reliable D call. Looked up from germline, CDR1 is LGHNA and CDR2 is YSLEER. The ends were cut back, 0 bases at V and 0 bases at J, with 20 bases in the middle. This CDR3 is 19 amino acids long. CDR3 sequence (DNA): TGCGCCAGCAGCCAAGAGGTCCAGACAACTAGCGAGGTGAACACTGAAGCTTTCTTT. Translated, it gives CASSQEVQTTSEVNTEAFF.

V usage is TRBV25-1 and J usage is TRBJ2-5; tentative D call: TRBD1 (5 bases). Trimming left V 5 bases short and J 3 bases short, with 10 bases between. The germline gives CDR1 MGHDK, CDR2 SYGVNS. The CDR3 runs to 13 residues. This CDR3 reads CASSRQGEETQYF. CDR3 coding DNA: TGTGCCAGCAGTAGGCAGGGTGAAGAGACCCAGTACTTC.

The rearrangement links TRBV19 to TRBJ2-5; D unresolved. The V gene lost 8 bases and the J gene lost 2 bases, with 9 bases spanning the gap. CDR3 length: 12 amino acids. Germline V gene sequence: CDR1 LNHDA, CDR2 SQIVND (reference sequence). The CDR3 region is CASGHSQETQYF. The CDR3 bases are TGTGCCAGTGGCCACAGTCAAGAGACCCAGTACTTC.

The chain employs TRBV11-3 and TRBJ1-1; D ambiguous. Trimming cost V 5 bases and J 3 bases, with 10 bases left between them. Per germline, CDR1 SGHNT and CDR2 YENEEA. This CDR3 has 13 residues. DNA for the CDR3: TGTGCCAGCAGCCAACTAGGACACACTGAAGCTTTCTTT. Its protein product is CASSQLGHTEAFF.